This TCR beta chain was sequenced for a study of cytomegalovirus exposure and HLA in healthy donors. V shed 0 bases and J shed 4 bases, with 9 bases lying between them. CDR1 is GTSNPN, CDR2 SVGIG, per germline (reference sequence). The CDR3 is 13 residues long. Profiling relied on immunoSEQ multiplex PCR, and the TCRdb table lists in-frame clones only, not all of them. This sample has 200,000 or so clones, with around 84% found just once. The V gene is TRBV30, the J gene TRBJ1-1; possible D gene TRBD1, 5 bases. Sample: PBMCs. This clonotype was sampled from a man aged 18 to 30 in good health and CMV-seropositive. The chain's CDR3 is CAWSVAGTTEAFF. CDR3 DNA: TGTGCCTGGAGTGTAGCGGGGACCACTGAAGCTTTCTTT.